Given below is one TCR beta chain in context. Antigen specificity is unknown. The CDR3 contains 16 residues. The trim removed 5 bases at V and 1 base at J, leaving 10 bases unmatched. CDR1 is SEHNR and CDR2 is FQNEAQ in the germline V gene (reference sequence). TCRdb keeps only in-frame clones here, not all; method: immunoSEQ multiplex PCR. This table has under 200,000 clones, roughly 94% appearing once. The data were taken from a study of OX40 agonist ivuxolimab in advanced cancers. The study, taken as a whole, reports: Clonal expansion among partial responders at 0.1-3.0 mg/kg ranked near the lowest.

The chain links TRBV7-9 to TRBJ2-5; 7 nucleotides line up with TRBD2. The TCR comes from an adult with an advanced solid tumor such as melanoma, head and neck, liver or kidney cancer. This sample comprised CD4+ or CD8+ T cells sorted from blood, obtained in a trial of the OX40 agonist ivuxolimab. This chain's CDR3 is CASSPGGAGLQETQYF. CDR3 nucleotide sequence: TGTGCCAGCAGCCCTGGGGGAGCGGGACTCCAAGAGACCCAGTACTTC.